Listed here are 24 T cell receptor beta chains from one sample, sequenced in a study of blood T cell repertoires in COVID-19. Sequenced by immunoSEQ multiplex PCR; TCRdb stores in-frame clones only, minus some. There are approximately 350,000 clones in the sample; 83% occur only once, and about 5% lies in the top ten. Sequencing used PBMCs or T cells enriched from blood (not recorded which). The receptor source for this set is a woman aged 45-65 years who had recovered from COVID-19.

The chain links TRBV12-3 or TRBV12-4 to TRBJ1-1; 8 positions match TRBD1. Germline trimming cut 5 bases from V and 6 bases from J; bases unmatched to any gene: 5. This CDR3 has 13 residues. CDR3 sequence reads: CASSLTGGPEAFF. CDR3 in DNA: TGTGCCAGCAGTCTAACAGGGGGGCCTGAAGCTTTCTTT.

In DNA, the CDR3 is TGTGCCAGCAGCCAAGGGACAGAAGAAGCTTTCTTT. Encoded protein: CASSQGTEEAFF. The rearrangement uses TRBV3-1 (or the pseudogene TRBV3-2) and TRBJ1-1, with TRBD1 as a possible D gene (6 bases). V was pared by 1 base and J by 8 bases, with 8 bases between. The CDR3 is made up of 12 amino acids. In germline, CDR1 is LGHDT, CDR2 YNNKEL (reference sequence).

The V and J genes are TRBV5-1 and TRBJ2-5, with 8 bases identical to TRBD1. The V gene end was trimmed by 0 bases and the J gene end by 5 bases; junction bases not matched to a gene: 6. The CDR3 has 15 amino acids. Germline CDR1 and CDR2: SGHRS and YFSETQ. The CDR3 nucleotides are TGCGCCAGCAGCTTGGTACAGGGGGGATATGAGACCCAGTACTTC. Residues: CASSLVQGGYETQYF.

This chain's CDR3 is CASSLGQVDLYSEQFF. CDR3 bases: TGTGCCAGCAGTCTCGGACAGGTGGACCTTTACTCTGAGCAGTTCTTC. J is TRBJ2-1 and V is TRBV6-2 or TRBV6-3, with 7 bases aligning to TRBD1. V was clipped by 5 bases and J by 9 bases; unmatched bases: 16. CDR1 is MNHEY and CDR2 is SVGEGT in the germline V gene. The CDR3 contains 16 residues.

V gene TRBV11-3 combines with J gene TRBJ1-2; D is unresolved. The V gene lost 2 bases and the J gene lost 7 bases, with 14 bases spanning the gap. Germline CDR1 and CDR2: SGHNT and YENEEA. CDR3 size: 14 residues. The CDR3 sequence: CASSLTRLSGGYTF. DNA for the CDR3: TGTGCCAGCAGCTTAACACGCCTATCGGGTGGCTACACCTTC.

Comments on this clone: A junction end diverges from the germline sequence, so it may reflect a read error. V usage is TRBV7-9 and J usage is TRBJ1-1; the match to TRBD1 covers 12 bases. The CDR3 extends over 13 amino acids. In germline, CDR1 is SEHNR, CDR2 FQNEAQ (reference sequence). CDR3 loop: CASSSGQGAGPKF. The DNA of the CDR3 is TGTGCCAGCAGCTCGGGACAGGGGGCTGGCCCCAAGTTT.

This chain connects TRBV2 to TRBJ1-1; TRBD1 matches at 7 bases. V trimming: 5 bases; J trimming: 2 bases; junction bases outside the gene matches: 11. Germline lookup yields CDR1 SNHLY and CDR2 FYNNEI. The CDR3 spans 16 residues. The DNA for the CDR3 is TGTGCCAGCAGTTTAAGCAATCAGGGGGGAAACACTGAAGCTTTCTTT. This gives the protein CASSLSNQGGNTEAFF.

The chain combines TRBV28 with TRBJ1-2; tentative D call: TRBD1 (6 bases). Germline CDR1 is MDHEN and CDR2 is SYDVKM. The CDR3 extends over 16 amino acids. V lost 7 bases and J 5 bases, leaving 23 bases between the germline ends. CDR3 in DNA: TGTGCCAGCACTCTGACGTGGGGGCTATTGAAGTATGGCTACACCTTC. Encoded protein: CASTLTWGLLKYGYTF.

This clone was picked up a small number of times. V and J are TRBV7-6 and TRBJ2-5; TRBD2 agrees at 14 bases. V lost 5 bases, J lost 5 bases, and 4 bases stayed unmatched. The CDR3 spans 15 residues. The germline CDR1 and CDR2 sequences are SGHVS and FNYEAQ. The CDR3 nucleotides are TGTGCCAGCAGCCTGACTAGCGGGGGGGAGGAGACCCAGTACTTC. Its translation is CASSLTSGGEETQYF.

In its sample, this clone was seen once. The rearrangement uses TRBV7-3 and TRBJ2-6; 7 bases are shared with TRBD1. J was trimmed by 2 bases and V by 5 bases; bases with no gene match: 0. CDR1 is SGHTA and CDR2 is FQGTGA in the germline V gene. The CDR3 extends over 14 amino acids. The CDR3 protein is CASSQGAGANVLTF. CDR3 nucleotide sequence: TGTGCCAGCAGCCAGGGGGCTGGGGCCAACGTCCTGACTTTC.

The chain recombines TRBV21-1 with TRBJ1-1; TRBD1, the table's D call, was not compared with the DNA. TRBV21-1 counts as a pseudogene. This CDR3 region has 15 residues. The CDR3 DNA reads as TGTGCCAGCAGCCATACAGGGGGTGAGAACACTGAAGCTTTCTTT. It codes for CASSHTGGENTEAFF.

V and J are TRBV10-1 and TRBJ2-7, with TRBD2 matching over 7 bases. CDR1 and CDR2 from the germline V gene are WNHNN and SYGVQD (reference sequence). The CDR3 loop spans 15 amino acids. Germline trimming cut 7 bases from V and 3 bases from J; bases unmatched to any gene: 12. CDR3 in amino acids: CASMRNGGTYYEQYF. CDR3 DNA sequence: TGCGCCAGCATGAGGAACGGGGGGACCTACTACGAGCAGTACTTC.

This chain links TRBV6-2 or TRBV6-3 with TRBJ2-2, with TRBD1 matching 11 bases. The V gene end was trimmed by 6 bases and the J gene end by 4 bases; junction bases not matched to a gene: 10. CDR3 length: 17 residues. Germline V gene sequence: CDR1 MNHEY, CDR2 SVGEGT. CDR3 sequence: CASSTRRGTGGTGELFF. In DNA, the CDR3 is TGTGCCAGCAGCACAAGACGGGGGACAGGGGGCACCGGGGAGCTGTTTTTT.

The chain combines TRBV5-5 with TRBJ2-1, with a tentative D call TRBD1 (6 bases). Germline CDR1 SGHKS, CDR2 YYEKEE (reference sequence). V was cut by 2 bases and J by 0 bases, with 9 bases left in between. This CDR3 has 15 amino acids. The CDR3 bases are TGTGCCAGCAGCTTAGGGGGAAGCTCCTACAATGAGCAGTTCTTC. Residues: CASSLGGSSYNEQFF.

This clone was detected only a few times. The V and J genes are TRBV19 and TRBJ1-2, with TRBD1 identical over 8 bases. V dropped 6 bases and J dropped 6; count of bases not matched to a gene: 9. CDR3 size: 14 residues. CDR1 is LNHDA, CDR2 SQIVND, per germline (reference sequence). In DNA form, the CDR3 reads TGTGCCAGTAGGAGAGGACAGGGCGGGCATGGCTACACCTTC. Its protein product is CASRRGQGGHGYTF. Filled out from reference TRBV19 and TRBJ1-2, the complete variable domain reads DGGITQSPKYLFRKEGQNVTLSCEQNLNHDAMYWYRQDPGQGLRLIYYSQIVNDFQKGDIAEGYSVSREKKESFPLTVTSAQKNPTAFYLCASRRGQGGHGYTFGSGTRLTVV.

This clone occurred once. The genes are TRBV4-1 and TRBJ2-6; 9 bases are a match to TRBD1. Germline assignment: CDR1 MGHRA and CDR2 YSYEKL. Trimming removed 1 base from V and 1 base from J; junction bases left unmatched: 17. The CDR3 totals 22 residues. DNA for the CDR3: TGCGCCAGCAGCCAAGGACGCGAGTCCGGGGACAGGGTATGGTCTGGGGCCAACGTCCTGACTTTC. Translation: CASSQGRESGDRVWSGANVLTF.

This chain connects TRBV9 to TRBJ2-1; 11 bases map to TRBD2. This CDR3 contains 16 residues. From germline, CDR1 is SGDLS and CDR2 YYNGEE. V was pared by 8 bases and J by 3 bases, with 10 bases of the junction left unmatched. Written as DNA, the CDR3 is TGTGCCAGTGGTAGCGGGGGGGCAGTTGACTACAATGAGCAGTTCTTC. Encoded protein: CASGSGGAVDYNEQFF.

The CDR3 DNA is TGCGCCAGCAGCCAAGAGAGGGCGAACACCGGGGAGCTGTTTTTT. Encoded protein: CASSQERANTGELFF. V gene TRBV4-1 combines with J gene TRBJ2-2; tentative D call: TRBD2 (5 bases). V was cut by 0 bases and J by 0 bases, with 5 bases left in between. The CDR3 runs to 15 residues. The germline gives CDR1 MGHRA, CDR2 YSYEKL.

In the case of this clone: Other DNA sequences within the sample encode an identical CDR3. This rearrangement joins TRBV30 to TRBJ1-3; D gene ambiguous. With 0 bases removed from V and 3 bases from J, the gap between germline ends came to 6 bases. Germline CDR1 is GTSNPN and CDR2 is SVGIG (reference sequence). The CDR3 spans 13 residues. In DNA, the CDR3 is TGTGCCTGGAGTGTTTCAGGTGGAAACACCATATATTTT. This codes for CAWSVSGGNTIYF.

This rearrangement joins TRBV3-1 (or the pseudogene TRBV3-2) to TRBJ2-2, with 13 bases fitting TRBD2. Germline loops: CDR1 LGHDT, CDR2 YNNKEL (reference sequence). The V segment lost 3 bases and the J segment 7 bases; nucleotides outside the gene matches: 11. The CDR3 is made up of 18 amino acids. CDR3 loop: CASSHSRTSGRYGGELFF. CDR3 nucleotides: TGTGCCAGCAGCCATAGCCGGACTAGCGGGAGATATGGCGGGGAGCTGTTTTTT.

V and J are TRBV7-9 and TRBJ2-1; TRBD2 matches 9 bases. After removal of 5 bases from V and 5 bases from J, the junction contained 10 bases not matched to a gene. Germline-derived CDR1 and CDR2 are SEHNR and FQNEAQ (reference sequence). This CDR3 spans 16 amino acids. As DNA, the CDR3 is TGTGCCAGCAGCCAGACAAGACTAGCGGAAAACAATGAGCAGTTCTTC. Amino acids: CASSQTRLAENNEQFF.

The V call is TRBV15, the J call TRBJ1-4; D unresolved. In germline, CDR1 is LNHNV, CDR2 YYDKDF (reference sequence). The CDR3 extends over 13 amino acids. V was pared by 7 bases and J by 8 bases, with 14 bases between. DNA of the CDR3: TGTGCCACCACCCGCCTAAGAAACGAAAAACTGTTTTTT. Its protein product is CATTRLRNEKLFF.

The chain employs TRBV13 and TRBJ1-2; weak D call: TRBD1 (5 bases). Germline V gene lookup returns CDR1 PRHDT and CDR2 FYEKMQ (reference sequence). Trimming shortened V by 4 bases and J by 0 bases, and 9 bases separated the two germline ends. The CDR3 has 14 residues. The CDR3 DNA reads as TGTGCCAGCAGCTCCCGGACAACTAACTATGGCTACACCTTC. This sequence encodes CASSSRTTNYGYTF.

The chain is built from TRBV6-5 and TRBJ1-2; 9 bases map to TRBD1. V was clipped by 1 base and J by 8 bases; unmatched bases: 8. Germline CDR1 MNHEY, CDR2 SVGAGI. The CDR3 has 15 residues. CDR3 amino acids: CASSYWQQGAKGYTF. The DNA of the CDR3 is TGTGCCAGCAGTTACTGGCAACAGGGGGCGAAGGGCTACACCTTC.